The rows below give T cell receptor beta chains drawn from one sample of a study of blood T cell repertoires in COVID-19. The table came from immunoSEQ multiplex PCR; TCRdb's copy has only in-frame clones and leaves some out. The sample holds 100,000 or so clones; approximately 86% are singletons and the top ten take less than 3.5%. The source material was peripheral blood. All receptors come from a middle-aged man with active or convalescent COVID-19. Each CDR3 is given with its conserved first and last residue. The D gene is left open where the match is weak. Clone size appears in some rows only: once, few, many, or a class for an expanded clone.

J gene | CDR3 length | D gene | clone size | V gene | CDR3 DNA | CDR3 protein
TRBJ2-7 | 14 | - | - | TRBV19 | TGTGCCAGTAGTCCGGGACACCTCTCCTACGAGCAGTACTTC | CASSPGHLSYEQYF
TRBJ1-1 | 13 | - | - | TRBV11-3 | TGTGCCAGCAGCCTACAGGGTGACACTGAAGCTTTCTTT | CASSLQGDTEAFF
TRBJ2-7 | 15 | TRBD1 | - | TRBV28 | TGTGCCAGCAGTGGTCCGGGACAGGGGGTATACGAGCAGTACTTC | CASSGPGQGVYEQYF
TRBJ1-1 | 14 | TRBD1 | - | TRBV18 | TGTGCCAGCTCACCAGACAGGGGAGGCACTGAAGCTTTCTTT | CASSPDRGGTEAFF
TRBJ2-5 | 15 | TRBD2 | - | TRBV3-1/TRBV3-2 | TGTGCCAGCAGCCATAGCGGGGGGGCTCAAGAGACCCAGTACTTC | CASSHSGGAQETQYF
TRBJ2-1 | 15 | TRBD2 | medium-sized | TRBV6-5 | TGTGCCAGCAGTCCCGGACTAGCGGGGACGAATGAGCAGTTCTTC | CASSPGLAGTNEQFF
TRBJ1-1 | 15 | - | - | TRBV5-4 | TGTGCCAGCAGCTCGGCGGGACCACCGAACACTGAAGCTTTCTTT | CASSSAGPPNTEAFF
TRBJ2-6 | 15 | TRBD1 | few | TRBV19 | TGTGCCAGTAGTCGGGACAGCTCTGGGGCCAACGTCCTGACTTTC | CASSRDSSGANVLTF
TRBJ2-1 | 16 | - | - | TRBV28 | TGTGCCAGCAGCATCGCGGGACTTACCTCCTACAATGAGCAGTTCTTC | CASSIAGLTSYNEQFF
TRBJ1-5 | 12 | - | - | TRBV28 | TGTGCCAGCACGCAGAACAATCAGCCCCAGCATTTT | CASTQNNQPQHF
TRBJ2-5 | 17 | TRBD2 | - | TRBV27 | TGTGCCAGCAGTTTCCTGTTTACTAGCGGGGTCCAAGAGACCCAGTACTTC | CASSFLFTSGVQETQYF
TRBJ1-2 | 10 | - | - | TRBV29-1 | TGCAGCGTTGAACAGGGTGGCTACACCTTC | CSVEQGGYTF
TRBJ2-2 | 14 | - | few | TRBV30 | TGTGCCTGGGTAGAACAGGCCGGGAGTGGGGAGCTGTTTTTT | CAWVEQAGSGELFF
TRBJ1-1 | 14 | - | - | TRBV27 | TGTGCCAGCAGTAAAAGAACAGAGAACACTGAAGCTTTCTTT | CASSKRTENTEAFF
TRBJ1-5 | 15 | TRBD1 | - | TRBV27 | TGTGCCAGCAGTACCGGGACAGGGGGCGGGAAGCCCCAGCATTTT | CASSTGTGGGKPQHF
TRBJ2-3 | 14 | TRBD1 | - | TRBV5-1 | TGCGCCAGCATGCGGGACAGGGAAGCAGATACGCAGTATTTT | CASMRDREADTQYF
TRBJ2-7 | 14 | TRBD1 | few | TRBV5-1 | TGCGCCAGCAGCTCCGGGACAGTCTCCTACGAGCAGTACTTC | CASSSGTVSYEQYF
TRBJ1-3 | 14 | - | - | TRBV10-3 | TGTGCCATCAGTGCCCCAGGGGAAGGAAACACCATATATTTT | CAISAPGEGNTIYF
TRBJ2-7 | 15 | - | - | TRBV15 | TGTGCCACCAGCAGAGATAAGGACAGCTCCTACGAGCAGTACTTC | CATSRDKDSSYEQYF
TRBJ2-1 | 15 | TRBD2 | - | TRBV19 | TGTGCCTCACGAATGACGGGCGGGGGGGCCAATGAGCAGTTCTTC | CASRMTGGGANEQFF
TRBJ2-2 | 16 | - | - | TRBV6-2/TRBV6-3 | TGTGCCAGCAGTTACTCGGGAGGGGGAGGCACCGGGGAGCTGTTTTTT | CASSYSGGGGTGELFF
TRBJ2-2 | 13 | - | - | TRBV7-2 | TGTGCCAGTCTCTTCCCGAACACCGGGGAGCTGTTTTTT | CASLFPNTGELFF
TRBJ2-2 | 16 | TRBD2 | - | TRBV6-5 | TGTGCCAGCAGTTACTGGCGGGGGGCCACTACCGGGGAGCTGTTTTTT | CASSYWRGATTGELFF
TRBJ2-3 | 15 | TRBD2 | - | TRBV13 | TGTGCCAGCAGCGCACTAGCGGGGAGCACAGATACGCAGTATTTT | CASSALAGSTDTQYF
TRBJ1-5 | 15 | - | - | TRBV10-3 | TGTGCCATCAGTGTTTGGCAGTACCTCTATCAGCCCCAGCATTTT | CAISVWQYLYQPQHF
TRBJ1-5 | 17 | - | once | TRBV2 | TGTGCCAGCAGTGAAGCTAGGGGGGGCGCGGGTAACCAGCCCCAGCATTTT | CASSEARGGAGNQPQHF
TRBJ1-4 | 15 | - | - | TRBV6-5 | TGTGCCAGCAGTAACTCGCTAGCAACTAATGAAAAACTGTTTTTT | CASSNSLATNEKLFF
TRBJ1-5 | 15 | TRBD1 | - | TRBV7-9 | TGTGCCAGCAGCTCTAACACAGGGGGCAGTCAGCCCCAGCATTTT | CASSSNTGGSQPQHF
TRBJ2-3 | 14 | TRBD2 | - | TRBV20-1 | TGCAGTGCTAGTCCAACTAGCGGGGGGGATACGCAGTATTTT | CSASPTSGGDTQYF
TRBJ2-1 | 16 | - | - | TRBV21-1 | TGTGCCAGCTCAGGGCAGGGGGCCTTGTCCTACAATGAGCAGTTCTTC | CASSGQGALSYNEQFF
TRBJ2-7 | 13 | - | - | TRBV5-6 | TGTGCCAGCAGCTTGGTCAGTAACTACGAGCAGTACTTC | CASSLVSNYEQYF
TRBJ1-2 | 16 | - | - | TRBV28 | TGTGCCAGCAGTCCGGCAGGGGCAGCCCTAACGGATGGCTACACCTTC | CASSPAGAALTDGYTF
TRBJ1-3 | 16 | - | - | TRBV28 | TGTGCCAGCAGTTTAGGCCCCCGTGGCACTGGAAACACCATATATTTT | CASSLGPRGTGNTIYF
TRBJ1-1 | 15 | - | - | TRBV10-1 | TGCGCCAGCAGTGAGTCGCACTACCCCAACACTGAAGCTTTCTTT | CASSESHYPNTEAFF
TRBJ1-5 | 15 | TRBD1 | - | TRBV27 | TGTGCCAGCAGTTCTACCGGACAGGGGAGTCAGCCCCAGCATTTT | CASSSTGQGSQPQHF
TRBJ1-6 | 17 | TRBD1 | - | TRBV3-1/TRBV3-2 | TGTGCCAGCAGCCCCCGGACAGGCCTCTCCTATAATTCACCCCTCCACTTT | CASSPRTGLSYNSPLHF
TRBJ2-1 | 13 | - | - | TRBV7-2 | TGTGCCAGCAGCTTAGACTCGAACAATGAGCAGTTCTTC | CASSLDSNNEQFF
TRBJ2-7 | 13 | - | - | TRBV10-1 | TGCGCCAGCAGTCCGGACAGTACCTACGAGCAGTACTTC | CASSPDSTYEQYF
TRBJ2-1 | 15 | - | - | TRBV25-1 | TGTGCCAGCAGCGCTAAAGTTACTCGGGGTGGTGAGCAGTTCTTC | CASSAKVTRGGEQFF
TRBJ1-2 | 16 | - | - | TRBV7-5 | TGTGTCAGAAGCTTTAAAAGAAGGGGGCTAAACTATGGCTACACCTTC | CVRSFKRRGLNYGYTF
TRBJ1-1 | 15 | - | once | TRBV7-8 | TGTGCCAGCAGCTTAGGCGCAGGGGTGAACACTGAAGCTTTCTTT | CASSLGAGVNTEAFF
TRBJ1-5 | 13 | - | - | TRBV11-2 | TGTGCCAGCAGCTTAGGGCTTACTCAGCCCCAGCATTTT | CASSLGLTQPQHF
TRBJ2-6 | 16 | - | - | TRBV28 | TGTGCCAGCAGTTTATATAGCCCTTCTGGGGCCAACGTCCTGACTTTC | CASSLYSPSGANVLTF
TRBJ2-1 | 15 | TRBD1 | - | TRBV2 | TGTGCCAGCGTAAATGACAGGGTGCTTATGAATGAGCAGTTCTTC | CASVNDRVLMNEQFF
TRBJ1-3 | 14 | TRBD1 | - | TRBV18 | TGTGCCAGCTCAGTACAGGGGGCCGGAAACACCATATATTTT | CASSVQGAGNTIYF
TRBJ2-7 | 11 | - | few | TRBV28 | TGTGCCAGCGAACGGGGCTACGAGCAGTACTTC | CASERGYEQYF
TRBJ1-3 | 16 | - | - | TRBV28 | TGTGCCAGCAGTTTAATGGCGGTGAGCTCTGGAAACACCATATATTTT | CASSLMAVSSGNTIYF
TRBJ2-3 | 14 | TRBD1 | - | TRBV19 | TGTGCCAGTAGTAAACAGGGGGTCACAGATACGCAGTATTTT | CASSKQGVTDTQYF
TRBJ1-2 | 16 | - | - | TRBV9 | TGTGCCAGCAGCGGGGGACATGGATACTCTAACTATGGCTACACCTTC | CASSGGHGYSNYGYTF
TRBJ2-3 | 13 | - | - | TRBV7-2 | TGTGCCAGCAGTTGGGGGGGCTTTGATACGCAGTATTTT | CASSWGGFDTQYF
TRBJ1-5 | 14 | TRBD1 | - | TRBV6-5 | TGTGCCAGCAGTCGGGACAGGGCAGATCAGCCCCAGCATTTT | CASSRDRADQPQHF
TRBJ1-4 | 15 | - | - | TRBV6-2/TRBV6-3 | TGTGCCAGCAGTGACCCGACAGGCCGTAATGAAAAACTGTTTTTT | CASSDPTGRNEKLFF
TRBJ2-7 | 13 | TRBD1 | - | TRBV28 | TGTGCCAGCAGTTTCGGGGACAGGTACGAGCAGTACTTC | CASSFGDRYEQYF
TRBJ1-6 | 14 | TRBD1 | - | TRBV19 | TGTGCCAGTACCTACGACAGGGGGCGATCACCCCTCCACTTT | CASTYDRGRSPLHF
TRBJ2-2 | 16 | - | - | TRBV5-5 | TGTGCCAGCAACTTGAGCCCAACAGGGAGCACCGGGGAGCTGTTTTTT | CASNLSPTGSTGELFF